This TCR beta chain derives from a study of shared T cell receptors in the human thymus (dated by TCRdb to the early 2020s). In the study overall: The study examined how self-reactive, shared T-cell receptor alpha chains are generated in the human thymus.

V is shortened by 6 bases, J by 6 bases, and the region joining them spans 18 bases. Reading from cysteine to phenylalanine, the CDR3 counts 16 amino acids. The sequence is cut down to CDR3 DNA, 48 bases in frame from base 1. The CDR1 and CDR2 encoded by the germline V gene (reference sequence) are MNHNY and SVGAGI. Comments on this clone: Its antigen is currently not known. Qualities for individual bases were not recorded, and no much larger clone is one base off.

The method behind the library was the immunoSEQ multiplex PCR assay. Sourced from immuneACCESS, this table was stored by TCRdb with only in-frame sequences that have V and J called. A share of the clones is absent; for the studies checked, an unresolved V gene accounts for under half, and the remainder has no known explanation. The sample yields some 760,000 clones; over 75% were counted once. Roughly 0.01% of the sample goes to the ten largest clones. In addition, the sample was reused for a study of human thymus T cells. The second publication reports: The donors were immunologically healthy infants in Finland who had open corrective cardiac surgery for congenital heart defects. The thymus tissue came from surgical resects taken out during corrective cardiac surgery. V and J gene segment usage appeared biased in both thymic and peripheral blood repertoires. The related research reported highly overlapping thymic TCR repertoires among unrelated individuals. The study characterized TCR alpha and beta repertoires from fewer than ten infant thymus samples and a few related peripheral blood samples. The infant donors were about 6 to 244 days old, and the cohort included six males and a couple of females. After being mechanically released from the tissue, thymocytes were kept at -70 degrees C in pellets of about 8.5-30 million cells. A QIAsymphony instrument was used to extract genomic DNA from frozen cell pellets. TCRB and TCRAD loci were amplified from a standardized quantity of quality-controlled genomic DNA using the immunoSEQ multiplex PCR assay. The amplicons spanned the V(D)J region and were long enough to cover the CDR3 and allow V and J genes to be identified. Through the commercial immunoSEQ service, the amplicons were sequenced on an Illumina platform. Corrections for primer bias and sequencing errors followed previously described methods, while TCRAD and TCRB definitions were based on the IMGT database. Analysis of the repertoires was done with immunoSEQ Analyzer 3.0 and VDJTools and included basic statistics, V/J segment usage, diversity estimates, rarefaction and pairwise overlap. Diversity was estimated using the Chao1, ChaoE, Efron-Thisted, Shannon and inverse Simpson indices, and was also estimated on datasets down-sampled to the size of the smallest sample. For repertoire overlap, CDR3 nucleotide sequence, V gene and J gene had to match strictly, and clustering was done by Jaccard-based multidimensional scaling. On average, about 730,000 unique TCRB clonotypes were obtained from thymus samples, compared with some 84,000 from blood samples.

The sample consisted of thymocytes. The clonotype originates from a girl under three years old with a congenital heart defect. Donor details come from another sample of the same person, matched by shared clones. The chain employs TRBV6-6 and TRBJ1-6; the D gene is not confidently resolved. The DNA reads TGTGCCAGCAGGAACCCTCTCACTAACCTTAATTCACCCCTCCACTTT. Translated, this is CASRNPLTNLNSPLHF.